This is a list of T cell receptor beta chains from one sample in a study of cytomegalovirus exposure and HLA in healthy donors. Measured with immunoSEQ multiplex PCR; TCRdb has only the in-frame clones, and not every one. The sample includes about 95,000 clones, 85% of them seen just once. The sequenced sample was PBMCs. These receptors all come from a man between 18 and 29 years old in good health and CMV-seropositive. Each CDR3 is given with its conserved first and last residue. The D gene is left open where the match is weak. Size tells how often a clone was seen (once, few, many) or the class of an expanded clone, and some rows leave it out.

d_gene	j_gene	v_gene	abundance	CDR3aa	CDR3nt
TRBD1	TRBJ1-2	TRBV5-1	NA	CASSLGGTGTNYGYTF	TGCGCCAGCAGCTTGGGGGGGACAGGGACCAACTATGGCTACACCTTC
NA	TRBJ1-2	TRBV27	few	CASSSQNRYGYTF	TGTGCCAGCAGCTCACAAAACCGCTATGGCTACACCTTC
NA	TRBJ1-1	TRBV6-1	NA	CASRGQPITEAFF	TGTGCCAGCAGAGGACAGCCAATCACTGAAGCTTTCTTT
NA	TRBJ1-2	TRBV30	NA	CAWSLIRRGYGYTF	TGTGCCTGGAGTCTCATCCGGCGGGGATATGGCTACACCTTC
TRBD2	TRBJ2-1	TRBV12-5	NA	CASGASGSNEQFF	TGTGCTAGTGGGGCTAGCGGGAGCAATGAGCAGTTCTTC
TRBD2	TRBJ2-7	TRBV27	NA	CASSLSERGHSYEQYF	TGTGCCAGCAGTTTATCCGAGCGGGGTCACTCCTACGAGCAGTACTTC
NA	TRBJ1-1	TRBV6-5	NA	CASSSPGHTNTEAFF	TGTGCCAGCAGTTCACCGGGACATACGAACACTGAAGCTTTCTTT
NA	TRBJ1-1	TRBV6-1	NA	CASSEAGGNTEAFF	TGTGCCAGCAGTGAAGCGGGGGGGAACACTGAAGCTTTCTTT
TRBD1	TRBJ2-7	TRBV5-6	NA	CASSSRTGSYEQYF	TGTGCCAGCAGCTCTAGGACAGGCTCCTACGAGCAGTACTTC
NA	TRBJ1-2	TRBV29-1	NA	CSVEDPQGSDYTF	TGCAGCGTTGAAGATCCTCAGGGGTCAGACTACACCTTC
TRBD2	TRBJ2-2	TRBV2	NA	CASSVAGGNTGELFF	TGTGCCAGCAGTGTGGCGGGAGGGAACACCGGGGAGCTGTTTTTT
TRBD2	TRBJ2-1	TRBV7-9	NA	CASSLGWEGRNEQFF	TGTGCCAGCAGCTTAGGGTGGGAGGGCAGGAATGAGCAGTTCTTC
NA	TRBJ2-3	TRBV2	NA	CASTDSFPDTQYF	TGTGCCAGCACGGACAGTTTTCCAGATACGCAGTATTTT
TRBD2	TRBJ2-1	TRBV6-1	NA	CASTPIGGSQFF	TGTGCCAGCACCCCAATCGGGGGGTCCCAGTTCTTC
TRBD1	TRBJ1-5	TRBV18	NA	CASSPIKGANQPQHF	TGTGCCAGCTCACCAATCAAGGGGGCAAATCAGCCCCAGCATTTT
NA	TRBJ1-5	TRBV2	NA	CASRGGEGNQPQHF	TGTGCCAGCAGGGGGGGTGAGGGCAATCAGCCCCAGCATTTT
TRBD1	TRBJ2-6	TRBV28	NA	CASSLVQGSPGANVLTF	TGTGCCAGCAGTTTAGTACAGGGGTCTCCTGGGGCCAACGTCCTGACTTTC
TRBD1	TRBJ2-5	TRBV5-6	NA	CASSWGQGMWETQYF	TGTGCCAGCAGCTGGGGACAGGGGATGTGGGAGACCCAGTACTTC
NA	TRBJ1-2	TRBV6-5	NA	CASRLSRNYGYTF	TGTGCCAGCCGCCTAAGTCGGAACTATGGCTACACCTTC
NA	TRBJ1-2	TRBV6-1	NA	CASTERGGNGYTF	TGTGCCAGCACCGAAAGGGGTGGGAATGGCTACACCTTC
TRBD1	TRBJ2-7	TRBV28	NA	CASSSTGTDYEQYF	TGTGCCAGCAGTTCGACCGGGACAGACTACGAGCAGTACTTC
TRBD1	TRBJ1-5	TRBV5-8	NA	CASSSKGQGSNQPQHF	TGTGCCAGCAGCTCCAAGGGACAGGGGAGCAATCAGCCCCAGCATTTT
TRBD2	TRBJ2-1	TRBV19	NA	CASSIFFRTSGYNEQFF	TGTGCCAGTAGTATTTTTTTTAGGACTAGCGGTTACAATGAGCAGTTCTTC
NA	TRBJ1-5	TRBV6-4	NA	CASSVTGGESNQPQHF	TGTGCCAGCAGTGTTACGGGCGGGGAAAGCAATCAGCCCCAGCATTTT
NA	TRBJ2-2	TRBV14	few	CASSQPGGELFF	TGTGCCAGCAGCCAGCCGGGCGGGGAGCTGTTTTTT
NA	TRBJ1-1	TRBV28	NA	CASISGAVTEAFF	TGTGCCAGCATTAGCGGGGCGGTCACTGAAGCTTTCTTT
NA	TRBJ2-1	TRBV28	NA	CASSPLAPLYNEQFF	TGTGCCAGCAGTCCCCTAGCGCCCCTGTACAATGAGCAGTTCTTC
TRBD1	TRBJ2-5	TRBV14	NA	CASSPALGTGGRETQYF	TGTGCCAGCAGCCCCGCCTTAGGTACAGGGGGACGAGAGACCCAGTACTTC
TRBD2	TRBJ2-1	TRBV4-1	NA	CASSQDRLRDLAGVSNEQFF	TGCGCCAGCAGCCAAGATAGGCTTCGCGATCTAGCGGGAGTTTCCAATGAGCAGTTCTTC
TRBD1	TRBJ2-7	TRBV15	NA	CATCPGQGFSEQYF	TGTGCCACCTGTCCGGGACAGGGGTTCAGCGAGCAGTACTTC
TRBD1	TRBJ2-7	TRBV30	NA	CSNHRGPSEEQYF	TGTTCCAACCACAGGGGCCCCTCGGAGGAGCAGTACTTC
NA	TRBJ2-2	TRBV4-1	once	CASSQTKMLEDSVGELFF	TGCGCCAGCAGCCAAACAAAGATGTTGGAGGACAGCGTCGGGGAGCTGTTTTTT
NA	TRBJ1-1	TRBV28	few	CASSLGGPLAFF	TGTGCCAGCAGTTTAGGCGGGCCCTTGGCTTTCTTT
NA	TRBJ1-2	TRBV11-2	once	CASSLVARGTSIYGYTF	TGTGCCAGCAGCTTAGTGGCCAGGGGTACGTCCATCTATGGCTACACCTTC
TRBD1	TRBJ1-1	TRBV28	NA	CASSLATMAGGMNTEAFF	TGTGCCAGCAGTTTGGCGACTATGGCAGGGGGGATGAACACTGAAGCTTTCTTT